The next 4 T cell receptor beta chains were all read from a single sample in a study of CD8+ T cells in alopecia areata. RNA extraction and reverse transcription yielded cDNA as sequencing template. Profiled with immunoSEQ multiplex PCR; TCRdb holds only in-frame clones, not every one. The sample contains some 120,000 clones, none occurring once; around 20% lies in the top ten. Input material: lesional skin. The receptor source for this set is a C3H/HeJ mouse with alopecia areata. As its MHC haplotype, the strain has H2-k.

Details on this clone: The genes and germline here are from mouse. The read ends 4 residues early relative to the CDR3; the germline J gene fills the gap. The gene calls are TRBV19 and TRBJ1-4, with 8 bases fitting TRBD1. The CDR3 has 15 amino acids. V was clipped by 4 bases and J by 3 bases; unmatched bases: 5. CDR1 FNHDT and CDR2 SITEND come from the germline V gene (reference sequence). Partial CDR3 DNA: TGTGCCAGCAGTCACTGGGACAGGACCAACGAA. Amino acids: CASSHWDRTNE. The complete CDR3 sequence is CASSHWDRTNERLFF.

On this clone: Mouse gene names apply. The observed sequence ends 4 residues before the CDR3 terminus, with the missing tail filled in from the germline J gene. The genes are TRBV13-1 and TRBJ2-1; D uncertain. Trimming took 2 bases from V and 1 from J, leaving 7 bases between them. The CDR3 loop spans 14 amino acids. Germline V gives CDR1 NSHNY, CDR2 SYGAGN. CDR3 loop: CASSDRWNYAEQFF. CDR3 bases read: TGTGCCAGCAGTGACCGGTGGAACTATGCT.

Regarding this clone: At residue 11, the DNA translation does not agree with TCRdb's protein; the protein displayed here is the one encoded by the DNA. Gene names and germline match the mouse. The missing CDR3 end, 3 residues past where the read stops, is filled in from the germline J gene. The gene calls are TRBV1 and TRBJ1-6, with 9 bases matching TRBD1. TRBJ1-6 is designated an ORF whose function remains uncertain. CDR1 is NSQYPW, CDR2 LRSPGD, per germline (reference sequence). The CDR3 has 14 residues. The CDR3 loop reads CTCSARQGQGPLYF. Incomplete CDR3 DNA: TGCACCTGCAGTGCAAGACAGGGACAGGGGCCC.

With respect to this clone: Here the gene names and germline are mouse. The sequenced fragment ends 4 residues before the CDR3 boundary, so the rest is inferred from the germline J gene. J is TRBJ2-5 and V is TRBV14, with D possibly being TRBD1 (6 bases). Between the trimmed V and J ends, which lost 5 bases and 1 base, there was a span of 11 bases. The CDR3 covers 14 residues. The germline V gene has CDR1 SGHDT and CDR2 FRDEAV. CDR3 DNA (partial): TGTGCCAGCAGGCCCGGGACATACCAAGAC. This codes for CASRPGTYQD. The complete CDR3 sequence is CASRPGTYQDTQYF.